The T cell receptor (beta chain) under discussion was sequenced for a study of T-cell reconstitution after alpha-beta-depleted transplantation in children. Germline lookup yields CDR1 DFQATT and CDR2 SNEGSKA (reference sequence). Trimming took 3 bases from V and 3 from J; bases not matched to a gene: 5. This CDR3 contains 14 residues. Points from the study as a whole: Most T-cell counts and diversity one year after the transplant came from T cells that were newly produced. The high TCRbeta diversity at day 60 in some patients came from surviving recipient T cells and thymic progenitors. Alpha-beta T cells about two months after transplant reportedly derived from several hundred expanded graft clones.

With regard to this clonotype: Its antigen remains unidentified.

Preparing the TCRbeta library involved the use of unique molecular identifiers. TCRdb fed the PCR reads into MiXCR, producing one record per CDR3 protein. The sample lists about 290,000 distinct CDR3 sequences; 7.5% to 9% were seen once. The rearrangement joins TRBV20-1 to TRBJ1-1; 9 bases line up with TRBD1. Sequenced here: peripheral blood, sampled 360 days after TCRalphabeta/CD19-depleted stem cell transplant. This sequence originates from a female patient aged 2-9 years who had a stem cell transplant for Fanconi anemia, so the T cells may come from the graft donor. CDR3 bases: TGCAGTGCTAGTATGGGACAGGGTTACACTGAAGCTTTCTTT. Translating gives CSASMGQGYTEAFF.